This T cell receptor (beta chain) is drawn from a study of identical twins. In TCRdb, the 5' RACE reads were re-called with MiXCR into one record per CDR3 protein. The sample yields 700,000 or so distinct CDR3 sequences, 8.5% to 9% seen once. Losses at the gene ends were 0 bases for V and 4 bases for J; bases not matched to a gene: 7. This CDR3 is built from 16 residues. Germline values: CDR1 SGHDT, CDR2 YYEEEE. These data were likewise used in another study, on yellow fever vaccine responses in identical twins.

The TCR originated in a woman in her late teens or twenties in good health. The sequencing sample was made of PBMCs. V usage is TRBV5-6 and J usage is TRBJ2-5, with 9 bases identical to TRBD2. The CDR3 bases are TGTGCCAGCAGCTTGGGGGCGGGAGGGCCTCGAGAGACCCAGTACTTC. This encodes CASSLGAGGPRETQYF.